The sequence of this TCR beta chain was determined in a study of regulatory T cells in long-lasting Graves disease. Study-level findings and limits: TCR diversity in persistent Graves' patients was below that of newly diagnosed ones.

This CDR3 has 20 amino acids. V shed 3 bases and J 0 bases; nucleotides not matched to a gene: 16. Germline assignment: CDR1 SQVTM and CDR2 ANQGSEA. Both iRepertoire HTBI primers and Arm-PCR of CDR3 regions were used to build the TCR beta libraries. TCRdb processed the multiplex PCR reads anew with MiXCR; each CDR3 protein has one entry. The sample holds about 440,000 distinct CDR3 sequences, about 15% seen once. The time point was: newly diagnosed GD, antithyroid drugs for less than 3 months. RNA extracted from PBMCs served as the sequencing template. A word on this clonotype: Its antigen is as yet unknown.

This same sample was also taken into another study, of T cells in Graves' hyperthyroidism and ophthalmopathy.

The receptor was isolated from a woman in her 30s with Graves disease. The sequencing here drew on peripheral blood mononuclear cells (PBMCs), taken at new diagnosis, from a patient treated with antithyroid drugs. The rearrangement links TRBV29-1 to TRBJ2-1; TRBD2 aligns across 11 bases. The CDR3 loop is CSVDKRRVSGRASSYNEQFF. The CDR3 nucleotides are TGCAGCGTTGATAAACGTCGGGTTAGCGGGAGGGCCTCCTCCTACAATGAGCAGTTCTTC.